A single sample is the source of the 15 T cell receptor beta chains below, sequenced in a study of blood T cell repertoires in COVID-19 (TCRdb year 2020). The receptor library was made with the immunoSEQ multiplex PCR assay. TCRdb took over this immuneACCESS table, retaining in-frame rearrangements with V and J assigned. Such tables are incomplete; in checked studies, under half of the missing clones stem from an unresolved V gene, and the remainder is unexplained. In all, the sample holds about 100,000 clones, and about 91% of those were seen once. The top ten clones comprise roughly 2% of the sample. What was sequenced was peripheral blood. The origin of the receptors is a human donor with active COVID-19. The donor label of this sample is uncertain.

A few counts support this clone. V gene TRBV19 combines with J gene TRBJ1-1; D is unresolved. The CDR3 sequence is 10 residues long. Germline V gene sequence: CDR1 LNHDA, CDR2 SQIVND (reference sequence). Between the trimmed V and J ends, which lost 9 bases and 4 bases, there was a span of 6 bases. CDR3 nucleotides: TGTGCCAGCGGGTCCACTGAAGCTTTCTTT. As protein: CASGSTEAFF.

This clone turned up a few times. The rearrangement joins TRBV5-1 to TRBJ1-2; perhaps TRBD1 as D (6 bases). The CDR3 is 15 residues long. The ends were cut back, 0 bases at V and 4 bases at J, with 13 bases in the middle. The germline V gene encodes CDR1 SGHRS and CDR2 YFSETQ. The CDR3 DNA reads TGCGCCAGCAGCTTGGTGGCAGGGGAAATCTATGGCTACACCTTC. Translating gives CASSLVAGEIYGYTF. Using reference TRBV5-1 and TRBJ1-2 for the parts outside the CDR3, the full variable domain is KAGVTQTPRYLIKTRGQQVTLSCSPISGHRSVSWYQQTPGQGLQFLFEYFSETQRNKGNFPGRFSGRQFSNSRSEMNVSTLELGDSALYLCASSLVAGEIYGYTFGSGTRLTVV.

Here the CDR3 DNA reads TGTGCCAGCAGTGAATCAGGCTGGGAGACCCAGTACTTC. It yields the protein CASSESGWETQYF. The chain carries TRBV6-1 and TRBJ2-5, with no clear D. The CDR3 covers 13 residues. Germline loops: CDR1 MNHNS, CDR2 SASEGT. The ends were cut back, 2 bases at V and 5 bases at J, with 9 bases in the middle.

The CDR3 DNA reads TGTGCCAGCAGCTCGGGGACAGACTATAATGAAAAACTGTTTTTT. Residues: CASSSGTDYNEKLFF. The rearrangement links TRBV5-5 to TRBJ1-4; the match to TRBD1 covers 7 bases. J gave up 4 bases and V 3 bases, and 6 bases lay outside the gene matches. Germline lookup yields CDR1 SGHKS and CDR2 YYEKEE (reference sequence). The CDR3 covers 15 residues.

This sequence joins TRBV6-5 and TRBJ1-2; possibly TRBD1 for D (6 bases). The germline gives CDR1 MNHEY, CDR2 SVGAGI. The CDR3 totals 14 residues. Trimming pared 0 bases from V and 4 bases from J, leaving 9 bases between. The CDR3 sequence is CASSYSTTGYGYTF. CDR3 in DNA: TGTGCCAGCAGTTACTCTACGACAGGCTATGGCTACACCTTC.

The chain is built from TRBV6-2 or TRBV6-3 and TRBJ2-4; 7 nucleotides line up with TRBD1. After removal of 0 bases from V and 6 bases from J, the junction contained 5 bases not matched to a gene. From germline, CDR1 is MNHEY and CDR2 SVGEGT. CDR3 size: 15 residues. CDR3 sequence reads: CASSYSLGTVNIQYF. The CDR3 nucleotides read TGTGCCAGCAGTTACTCTCTTGGGACAGTAAACATTCAGTACTTC.

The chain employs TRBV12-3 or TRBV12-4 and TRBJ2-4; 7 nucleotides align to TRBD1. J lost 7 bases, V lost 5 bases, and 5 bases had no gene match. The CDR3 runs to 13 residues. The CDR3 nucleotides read TGTGCCAGCAGTGCCTCGACAGGGAACATTCAGTACTTC. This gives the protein CASSASTGNIQYF.

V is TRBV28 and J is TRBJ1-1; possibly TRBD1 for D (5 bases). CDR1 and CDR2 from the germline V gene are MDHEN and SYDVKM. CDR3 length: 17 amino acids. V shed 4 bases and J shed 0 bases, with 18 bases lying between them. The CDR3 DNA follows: TGTGCCAGCAGTTCCCTCGGGGGGGGACTCATGAACACTGAAGCTTTCTTT. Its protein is CASSSLGGGLMNTEAFF.

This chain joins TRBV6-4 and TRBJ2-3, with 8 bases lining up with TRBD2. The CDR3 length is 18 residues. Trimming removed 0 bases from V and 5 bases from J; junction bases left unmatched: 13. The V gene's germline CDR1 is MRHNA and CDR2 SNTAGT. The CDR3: CASSDSKGTRASLDTQYF. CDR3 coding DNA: TGTGCCAGCAGTGACTCGAAGGGGACTAGGGCTTCCCTAGATACGCAGTATTTT.

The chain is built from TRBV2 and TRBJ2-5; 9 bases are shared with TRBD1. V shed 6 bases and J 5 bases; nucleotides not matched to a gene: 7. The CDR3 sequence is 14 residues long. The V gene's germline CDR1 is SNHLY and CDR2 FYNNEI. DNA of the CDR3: TGTGCCAGCAGCAGACAGGGGGTTAGGGAGACCCAGTACTTC. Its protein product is CASSRQGVRETQYF.

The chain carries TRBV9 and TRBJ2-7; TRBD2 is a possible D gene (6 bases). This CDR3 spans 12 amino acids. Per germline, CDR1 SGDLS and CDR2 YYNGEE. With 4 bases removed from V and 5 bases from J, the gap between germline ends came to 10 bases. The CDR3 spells CASSSTGDEQYF. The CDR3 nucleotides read TGTGCCAGCAGCTCAACGGGGGACGAGCAGTACTTC.

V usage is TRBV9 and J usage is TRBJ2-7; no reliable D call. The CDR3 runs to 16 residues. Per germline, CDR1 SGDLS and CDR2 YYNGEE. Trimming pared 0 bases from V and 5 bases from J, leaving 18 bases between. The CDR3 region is CASSVEPGLMLHEQYF. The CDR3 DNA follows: TGTGCCAGCAGCGTAGAGCCGGGTTTAATGCTCCACGAGCAGTACTTC.

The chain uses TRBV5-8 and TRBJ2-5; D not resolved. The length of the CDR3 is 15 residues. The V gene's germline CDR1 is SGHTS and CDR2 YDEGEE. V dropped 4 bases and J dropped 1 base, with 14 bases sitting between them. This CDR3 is CASSPLVDGQETQYF. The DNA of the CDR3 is TGTGCCAGCAGCCCTCTAGTCGACGGCCAAGAGACCCAGTACTTC.

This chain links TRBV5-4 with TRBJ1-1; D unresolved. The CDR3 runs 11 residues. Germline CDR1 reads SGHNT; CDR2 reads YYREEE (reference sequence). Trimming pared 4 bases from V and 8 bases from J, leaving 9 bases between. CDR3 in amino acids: CASSGLAEAFF. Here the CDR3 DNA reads TGTGCCAGCAGCGGGCTGGCGGAAGCTTTCTTT.

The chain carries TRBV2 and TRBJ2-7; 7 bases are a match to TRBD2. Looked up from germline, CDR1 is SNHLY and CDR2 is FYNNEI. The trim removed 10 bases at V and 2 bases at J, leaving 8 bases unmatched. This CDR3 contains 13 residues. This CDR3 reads CATLRGGAYEQYF. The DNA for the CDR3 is TGTGCCACCCTACGCGGGGGAGCCTACGAGCAGTACTTC.